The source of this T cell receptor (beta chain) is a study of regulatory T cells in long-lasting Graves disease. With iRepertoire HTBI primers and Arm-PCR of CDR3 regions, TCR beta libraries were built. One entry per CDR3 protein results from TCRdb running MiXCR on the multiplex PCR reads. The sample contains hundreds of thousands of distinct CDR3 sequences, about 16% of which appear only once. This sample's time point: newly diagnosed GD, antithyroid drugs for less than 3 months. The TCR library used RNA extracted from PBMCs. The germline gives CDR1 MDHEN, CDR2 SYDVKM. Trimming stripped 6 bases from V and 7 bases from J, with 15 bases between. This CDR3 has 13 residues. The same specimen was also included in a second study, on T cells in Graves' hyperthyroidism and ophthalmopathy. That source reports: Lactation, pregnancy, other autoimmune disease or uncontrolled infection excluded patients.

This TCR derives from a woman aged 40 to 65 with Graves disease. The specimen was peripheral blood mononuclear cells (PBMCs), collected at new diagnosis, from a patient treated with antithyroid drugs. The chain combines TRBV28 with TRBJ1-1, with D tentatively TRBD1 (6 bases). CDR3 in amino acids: CASSGDRRGEAFF. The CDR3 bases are TGTGCCAGCAGCGGAGACAGGAGAGGTGAAGCTTTCTTT.